The 29 T cell receptor beta chains below were found in one sample sequenced in a study of CD8 T cells in Susac syndrome. Random hexamers were used to reverse transcribe the RNA input (about 0.5 to 1 ug). Each CDR3 protein gets one entry after TCRdb re-called the immunoSEQ multiplex PCR reads with MiXCR. The sample consists of approximately 120,000 distinct CDR3 sequences, roughly 93% of them appearing once. Material: CD8+ T cells from PBMCs. These receptors came from a human donor with multiple sclerosis.

This chain joins TRBV9 and TRBJ1-2; D perhaps matches TRBD1 (5 bases). V dropped 2 bases and J dropped 5 bases, with 13 bases sitting between them. The germline V gene has CDR1 SGDLS and CDR2 YYNGEE. This CDR3 comprises 14 residues. CDR3 coding DNA: TGTGCCAGCAGCGTTGAGGGGACGGCATATGGCTACACCTTC. This encodes CASSVEGTAYGYTF.

The V and J genes are TRBV12-3 or TRBV12-4 and TRBJ2-1; 7 nucleotides align to TRBD1. The CDR3 is 12 residues long. The ends lost 10 bases at V and 4 bases at J; junction bases unmatched: 4. The CDR3 spells CAIRDRYNEQFF. The CDR3, as DNA: TGTGCCATCCGGGACAGATACAATGAGCAGTTCTTC.

V is TRBV6-6 and J is TRBJ1-1, with TRBD1 matching 7 bases. Germline CDR1 is MNHNY and CDR2 is SVGAGI (reference sequence). There are 15 residues in the CDR3. V gave up 7 bases and J gave up 4 bases; unmatched junction bases: 12. CDR3 sequence: CASTYTRTGGTEAFF. The CDR3 DNA sequence: TGTGCCAGCACCTATACTCGGACAGGCGGCACTGAAGCTTTCTTT.

This chain uses TRBV5-1 with TRBJ2-3; D call uncertain. CDR1 and CDR2 (germline): SGHRS, YFSETQ. Trimming took off 2 bases at V and 2 bases at J, with 9 bases between the two ends. This CDR3 comprises 14 residues. CDR3 residues: CASSFRRLTDTQYF. As DNA, the CDR3 is TGCGCCAGCAGCTTTAGGAGACTCACAGATACGCAGTATTTT.

The chain joins TRBV27 to TRBJ2-7; TRBD1 matches at 8 bases. Germline V gives CDR1 MNHEY, CDR2 SMNVEV (reference sequence). The V segment lost 5 bases and the J segment 3 bases; nucleotides outside the gene matches: 6. This CDR3 is built from 14 residues. DNA for the CDR3: TGTGCCAGCAGTCCCCAGACAGGGGACTACGAGCAGTACGTC. Translated: CASSPQTGDYEQYV.

The chain employs TRBV24-1 and TRBJ1-5; D perhaps matches TRBD1 (5 bases). Germline CDR1 KGHDR, CDR2 SFDVKD. The CDR3 covers 17 residues. V lost 4 bases and J lost 0, with 15 bases in between. CDR3: CATSDSREEYSNQPQHF. In DNA, the CDR3 is TGTGCCACCAGTGACTCCAGGGAGGAATATAGCAATCAGCCCCAGCATTTT.

V gene TRBV3-1 combines with J gene TRBJ1-4, with D possibly being TRBD1 (5 bases). V gave up 2 bases and J gave up 8 bases, with 15 bases separating them. Germline V gene lookup returns CDR1 LGHDT and CDR2 YNNKEL (reference sequence). The CDR3 runs 15 residues. The CDR3 here is CASSQYAGYDEKLFF. The CDR3 DNA reads as TGTGCCAGCAGCCAATACGCAGGGTACGACGAAAAACTGTTTTTT. The entire variable domain, with the rest obtained from reference TRBV3-1 and TRBJ1-4, is as follows: DTAVSQTPKYLVTQMGNDKSIKCEQNLGHDTMYWYKQDSKKFLKIMFSYNNKELIINETVPNRFSPKSPDKAHLNLHINSLELGDSAVYFCASSQYAGYDEKLFFGSGTQLSVL.

The J gene is TRBJ2-1, the V gene TRBV16; D unresolved. The germline CDR1 and CDR2 sequences are KGHSY and FQNENV. The CDR3 totals 11 residues. The V end was cut by 3 bases, the J end by 5 bases, with 2 bases between. CDR3 sequence (DNA): TGTGCCAGCAGCCACAACAATGAGCAGTTCTTC. Translated: CASSHNNEQFF.

The chain links TRBV19 to TRBJ2-7, with D maybe TRBD1 (6 bases). The CDR3 contains 14 residues. V was trimmed by 7 bases and J by 5 bases, leaving 18 bases between them. Germline loops: CDR1 LNHDA, CDR2 SQIVND (reference sequence). The CDR3: CASKWRTDSDEQYF. In DNA form, the CDR3 reads TGTGCCAGTAAATGGAGGACAGATTCTGACGAGCAGTACTTC.

J is TRBJ1-6 and V is TRBV4-1; D gene unclear. CDR3 length: 13 amino acids. Germline CDR1 is MGHRA and CDR2 is YSYEKL. The ends were cut back, 1 base at V and 11 bases at J, with 9 bases in the middle. CDR3 sequence (DNA): TGCGCCAGCAGCCAAGCAGGAGATACACCCCTCCACTTT. Translation: CASSQAGDTPLHF.

V gene TRBV29-1 combines with J gene TRBJ2-3; D may be TRBD1 (5 bases). The ends were cut back, 4 bases at V and 2 bases at J, with 10 bases in the middle. CDR3 length: 13 residues. The germline V gene has CDR1 SQVTM and CDR2 ANQGSEA. CDR3: CSVVSGITDTQYF. CDR3 in DNA: TGCAGCGTTGTATCAGGGATCACAGATACGCAGTATTTT.

The genes are TRBV7-9 and TRBJ1-4; a possible D gene is TRBD1 (6 bases). The CDR3 runs 15 residues. V lost 5 bases, J lost 7 bases, and 17 bases lay in between. Germline V gene data show CDR1 as SEHNR and CDR2 as FQNEAQ (reference sequence). The CDR3 nucleotides are TGTGCCAGCAGCCCGAGATCCGGGACATCTGAAAAACTGTTTTTT. Its translation is CASSPRSGTSEKLFF.

The rearrangement joins TRBV9 to TRBJ1-1; TRBD1 might be the D (5 bases). Germline CDR1 and CDR2: SGDLS and YYNGEE. Trimming pared 0 bases from V and 8 bases from J, leaving 14 bases between. This CDR3 is built from 14 residues. CDR3 nucleotides: TGTGCCAGCAGCGTAGGCGGGGGTCGCCAAGAAGCTTTCTTT. Its protein is CASSVGGGRQEAFF. Drawing the rest from reference TRBV9 and TRBJ1-1, the complete variable domain is DSGVTQTPKHLITATGQRVTLRCSPRSGDLSVYWYQQSLDQGLQFLIQYYNGEERAKGNILERFSAQQFPDLHSELNLSSLELGDSALYFCASSVGGGRQEAFFGQGTRLTVV.

The chain has TRBV6-5 and TRBJ1-2; 7 positions match TRBD1. CDR1 and CDR2 from the germline V gene are MNHEY and SVGAGI. The ends lost 5 bases at V and 4 bases at J; junction bases unmatched: 1. This CDR3 region has 12 residues. The CDR3, as DNA: TGTGCCAGCAGTGAGGGGGCCTATGGCTACACCTTC. Encoded protein: CASSEGAYGYTF.

The chain has TRBV7-9 and TRBJ2-7; TRBD1 is a possible D gene (6 bases). The CDR3 is made up of 15 amino acids. Looked up from germline, CDR1 is SEHNR and CDR2 is FQNEAQ (reference sequence). Trimming pared 2 bases from V and 3 bases from J, leaving 14 bases between. CDR3 in amino acids: CASSLWRTVNYEQYF. DNA for the CDR3: TGTGCCAGCAGCTTATGGAGGACAGTTAACTACGAGCAGTACTTC.

The chain links TRBV5-1 to TRBJ1-2; possible D gene TRBD1, 6 bases. There are 12 residues in the CDR3. V was clipped by 7 bases and J by 7 bases, with 14 bases between them. Germline CDR1 reads SGHRS; CDR2 reads YFSETQ. The CDR3 DNA reads TGCGCCAGCCAGGGGCGACTGGGTGGCTACACCTTC. As protein: CASQGRLGGYTF.

The rearrangement joins TRBV12-3 or TRBV12-4 to TRBJ2-4; D may match TRBD1 or TRBD2 (5 bases each). The CDR3 sequence is 14 residues long. V lost 8 bases and J lost 2, with 13 bases in between. This chain's CDR3 is CASPSGASKNIQYF. The CDR3 nucleotides read TGTGCCAGCCCTTCCGGGGCGTCCAAAAACATTCAGTACTTC.

Here the CDR3 reads CASRSQGPLADYNSPLHF. The CDR3 coding sequence is TGTGCCAGCAGGTCGCAGGGACCACTGGCGGACTATAATTCACCCCTCCACTTT. This chain links TRBV28 with TRBJ1-6; D is possibly TRBD1 (5 bases). V was clipped by 6 bases and J by 3 bases, with 21 bases between them. The CDR3 spans 18 residues. CDR1 MDHEN and CDR2 SYDVKM come from the germline V gene.

This chain connects TRBV4-1 to TRBJ1-1; the D is unclear. The germline V and J ends were trimmed by 0 bases and 0 bases, with 11 bases remaining between them. CDR1 and CDR2 (germline): MGHRA, YSYEKL. The CDR3 contains 16 residues. DNA for the CDR3: TGCGCCAGCAGCCAAGATGGGAGAATCCTGAACACTGAAGCTTTCTTT. This sequence encodes CASSQDGRILNTEAFF.

The chain couples TRBV12-3 or TRBV12-4 to TRBJ2-7, with D unresolved. V shed 3 bases and J shed 7 bases, with 10 bases lying between them. This CDR3 region has 12 residues. CDR3 in amino acids: CASSFRVGEQYF. The CDR3 region has the DNA TGTGCCAGCAGTTTCCGGGTTGGGGAGCAGTACTTC.

The CDR3 here is CSVERQGYYEQYF. CDR3 DNA: TGCAGCGTTGAGAGACAGGGTTACTACGAGCAGTACTTC. The genes are TRBV29-1 and TRBJ2-7, with 7 bases lining up with TRBD1. This CDR3 has 13 amino acids. Trimming took 3 bases from V and 3 from J; bases not matched to a gene: 5. Germline V gene lookup returns CDR1 SQVTM and CDR2 ANQGSEA.

The rearrangement joins TRBV9 to TRBJ2-1; TRBD1 matches 10 bases. Germline CDR1 SGDLS, CDR2 YYNGEE. CDR3 size: 15 residues. V was clipped by 4 bases and J by 5 bases; unmatched bases: 6. The DNA for the CDR3 is TGTGCCAGCAGCTTTACCGGGACAGGGGACAATGAGCAGTTCTTC. Protein product: CASSFTGTGDNEQFF.

The chain joins TRBV9 to TRBJ2-3; no reliable D call. The CDR3 totals 16 residues. V was shortened by 0 bases and J by 2 bases, with 13 bases between the two germline ends. Germline values: CDR1 SGDLS, CDR2 YYNGEE. CDR3 loop: CASSVGSWANTDTQYF. The CDR3, as DNA: TGTGCCAGCAGCGTAGGGTCGTGGGCCAACACAGATACGCAGTATTTT.

This rearrangement joins TRBV5-6 to TRBJ1-1; D is ambiguous. The V and J ends lost 2 bases and 4 bases respectively, with 9 bases between them. The CDR3 has 13 residues. In germline, CDR1 is SGHDT, CDR2 YYEEEE. Written as DNA, the CDR3 is TGTGCCAGCAGCTTTGTCTCGGGCACTGAAGCTTTCTTT. This sequence encodes CASSFVSGTEAFF.

This chain connects TRBV5-1 to TRBJ2-5; the D gene could be TRBD1 or TRBD2 (6 bases each). With 3 bases removed from V and 5 bases from J, the gap between germline ends came to 20 bases. This CDR3 comprises 16 residues. Germline loops: CDR1 SGHRS, CDR2 YFSETQ. The DNA for the CDR3 is TGCGCCAGCAGCTCCGGTGGTGGGGGGCGGCTTGAGACCCAGTACTTC. It codes for CASSSGGGGRLETQYF.

This rearrangement joins TRBV13 to TRBJ1-5; TRBD1 matches 9 bases. The germline V gene has CDR1 PRHDT and CDR2 FYEKMQ (reference sequence). The junction had 4 bases not matched to a gene; V was cut back by 6 bases and J by 4 bases. The CDR3 totals 14 residues. The CDR3 coding sequence is TGTGCCAGCAGTGAACAGGGGGCGAATCAGCCCCAGCATTTT. Translating gives CASSEQGANQPQHF.

V usage is TRBV7-9 and J usage is TRBJ2-5; no clear D. CDR3 length: 15 residues. Trimming took off 5 bases at V and 5 bases at J, with 18 bases between the two ends. CDR1 SEHNR and CDR2 FQNEAQ come from the germline V gene (reference sequence). CDR3 amino acids: CASSPRSVPRETQYF. CDR3 nucleotide sequence: TGTGCCAGCAGCCCCCGCTCGGTGCCGAGGGAGACCCAGTACTTC.

This clonotype appeared a single time. J is TRBJ2-7 and V is TRBV7-9; TRBD2 might be the D (5 bases). CDR1 is SEHNR, CDR2 FQNEAQ, per germline (reference sequence). The V end lost 5 bases, the J end lost 5 bases, and 16 bases lay between the germline ends. This CDR3 has 14 amino acids. CDR3 nucleotide sequence: TGTGCCAGCAGCGGACCCCCGGCGAGGGACGAGCAGTACTTC. Translating gives CASSGPPARDEQYF.

The chain couples TRBV9 to TRBJ1-2; D might be TRBD1 (5 bases). V shed 0 bases and J shed 6 bases, with 12 bases lying between them. The CDR3 totals 14 residues. Germline CDR1 reads SGDLS; CDR2 reads YYNGEE. The CDR3 DNA reads TGTGCCAGCAGCGTAGATCAGGGCATAAATGGCTACACCTTC. It codes for CASSVDQGINGYTF.